Sequencing of this T cell receptor (beta chain) was carried out in a study of cytomegalovirus exposure and HLA in healthy donors. TCRdb's table, derived via immunoSEQ multiplex PCR, lists solely in-frame clones and lacks some. Seen here are about 98,000 clones, 70% to 90% observed once, and the top ten hold 3% to 4.5%. CDR1 is MNHEY and CDR2 is SMNVEV in the germline V gene (reference sequence). The CDR3 extends over 12 amino acids. Between the trimmed V and J ends, which lost 6 bases and 0 bases, there was a span of 6 bases. This chain connects TRBV27 to TRBJ2-7; D gene ambiguous. The sequence was obtained from a woman in her twenties or thirties in good health and CMV-seronegative. The sample taken for sequencing was PBMCs. The CDR3 spells CASSRPSYEQYF. For the CDR3, the DNA is TGTGCCAGCAGCCGTCCCTCCTACGAGCAGTACTTC.